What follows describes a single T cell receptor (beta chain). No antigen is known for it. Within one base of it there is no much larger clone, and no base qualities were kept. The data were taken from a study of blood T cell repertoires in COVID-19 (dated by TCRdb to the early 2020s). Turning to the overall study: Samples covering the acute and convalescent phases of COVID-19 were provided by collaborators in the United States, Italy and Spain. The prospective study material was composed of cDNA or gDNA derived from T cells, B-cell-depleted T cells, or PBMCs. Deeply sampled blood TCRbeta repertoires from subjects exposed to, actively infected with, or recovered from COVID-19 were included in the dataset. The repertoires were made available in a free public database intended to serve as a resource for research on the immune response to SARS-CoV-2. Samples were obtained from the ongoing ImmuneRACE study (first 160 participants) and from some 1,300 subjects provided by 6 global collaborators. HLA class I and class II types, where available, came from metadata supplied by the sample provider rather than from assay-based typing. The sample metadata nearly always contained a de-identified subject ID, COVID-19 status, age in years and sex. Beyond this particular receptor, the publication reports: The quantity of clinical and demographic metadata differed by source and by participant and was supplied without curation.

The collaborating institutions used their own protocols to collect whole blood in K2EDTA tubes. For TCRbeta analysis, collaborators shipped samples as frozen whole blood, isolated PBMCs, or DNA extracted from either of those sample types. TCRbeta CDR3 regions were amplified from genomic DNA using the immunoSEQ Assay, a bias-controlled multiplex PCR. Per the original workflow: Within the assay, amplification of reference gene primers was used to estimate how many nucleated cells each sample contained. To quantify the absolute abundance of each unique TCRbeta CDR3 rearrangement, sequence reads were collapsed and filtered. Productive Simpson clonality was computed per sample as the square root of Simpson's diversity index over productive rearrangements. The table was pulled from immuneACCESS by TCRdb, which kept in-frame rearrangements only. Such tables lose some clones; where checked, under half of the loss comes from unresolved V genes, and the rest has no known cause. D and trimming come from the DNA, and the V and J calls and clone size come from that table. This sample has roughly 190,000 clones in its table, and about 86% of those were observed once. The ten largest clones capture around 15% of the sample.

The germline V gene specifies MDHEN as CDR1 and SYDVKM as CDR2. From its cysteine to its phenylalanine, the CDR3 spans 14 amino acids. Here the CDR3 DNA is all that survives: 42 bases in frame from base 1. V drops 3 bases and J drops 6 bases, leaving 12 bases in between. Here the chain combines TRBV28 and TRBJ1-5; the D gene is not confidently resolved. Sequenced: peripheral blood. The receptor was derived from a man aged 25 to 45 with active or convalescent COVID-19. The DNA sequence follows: TGTGCCAGCAGTTTGGTGAGGGAAGTTCAGCCCCAGCATTTT. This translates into CASSLVREVQPQHF.